The T cell receptor (beta chain) described here comes from a study of blood T cell repertoires in COVID-19. Study information: Whether acute or convalescent, the COVID-19 samples came from the United States, Italy and Spain. T cells, B-cell-depleted T cells, or PBMCs supplied cDNA or gDNA.

Trimming removed 0 bases from V and 6 bases from J, with 13 bases in between. The CDR3 covers 15 residues. Germline assignment: CDR1 KGHSH and CDR2 LQKENI. Per the original methods: Researchers report that nucleated cell counts were estimated from reference gene primer amplification. TCRdb keeps only in-frame clones here, not all; method: immunoSEQ multiplex PCR. V and J calls and clone size are copied from that table; D and trimming were computed from the DNA. There are 290,000 or so clones in the sample; roughly 80% occur only once, and 5% lies in the top ten. Participant ages covered 18 to 89 years across 24 US areas.

The chain has TRBV18 and TRBJ2-3, with D perhaps TRBD1 (5 bases). Sequencing input: PBMCs or T cells enriched from blood (not recorded which). This receptor was obtained from a man between 35 and 55 years old who had been exposed to COVID-19. The CDR3 loop is CASSPPGARADTQYF. CDR3 sequence (DNA): TGTGCCAGCTCACCACCAGGGGCCAGGGCGGATACGCAGTATTTT.